This TCR beta chain is drawn from a study of T cell responses to AZD1222 COVID-19 vaccine. Across the whole study: Combined were second doses at about 4 or about 12 weeks.

Repertoires were generated with immunoSEQ multiplex PCR, while TCRdb's copy carries only in-frame clones and drops some. The sample records roughly 81,000 clones, 70% to 90% being singletons. General study points: Just a handful of AZD1222 recipients tested seropositive at baseline. With dominance at 160-218 and 743-854, vaccine-associated CD4 TCRs spanned spike. In a largely white British group with more females than males, clonal diversity was possibly underestimated.

This clone appeared a few times. Its antigen is currently unknown. The source was peripheral blood, collected on day 0 of AZD1222 vaccination. This receptor was taken from an adult in good health.

The CDR3 DNA is TGTGCCAGCACCCTCACCGGGGAGCTGTTTTTT. This encodes CASTLTGELFF. The chain joins TRBV3-1 (or the pseudogene TRBV3-2) to TRBJ2-2; D gene unclear. Germline loops: CDR1 LGHDT, CDR2 YNNKEL (reference sequence). The CDR3 is made up of 11 amino acids. V lost 7 bases and J lost 4, with 4 bases in between.